Below, 27 T cell receptor beta chains from the same sample are listed, as sequenced in a study of CD8 T cells in Susac syndrome. cDNA came from around 0.5 to 1 ug RNA primed by random hexamers. TCRdb called the immunoSEQ multiplex PCR reads again in MiXCR, with one record for every CDR3 protein. The table lists some 260,000 distinct CDR3 sequences, around 84% of them singletons. Material: CD8+ T cells from PBMCs. The receptors originated from a human donor with multiple sclerosis.

V and J are TRBV5-8 and TRBJ1-5, with D possibly being TRBD1 (5 bases). CDR3 length: 14 residues. V dropped 2 bases and J dropped 7 bases, with 13 bases sitting between them. Germline CDR1 is SGHTS and CDR2 is YDEGEE. The CDR3 region is CASSFGTLEQPQHF. CDR3 sequence (DNA): TGTGCCAGCAGCTTCGGGACCCTAGAGCAGCCCCAGCATTTT.

The chain uses TRBV21-1 and TRBJ2-7; the D call of TRBD2 is as the table states it, not checked on the DNA. TRBV21-1 is tagged as a pseudogene. The CDR3 spans 18 residues. The CDR3 sequence: CASSKAPLAGGLGYEQYF. As DNA, the CDR3 is TGTGCCAGCAGCAAAGCGCCACTAGCGGGAGGGCTCGGCTACGAGCAGTACTTC.

The rearrangement uses TRBV6-6 and TRBJ2-7, with 7 bases fitting TRBD1. The germline V gene has CDR1 MNHNY and CDR2 SVGAGI (reference sequence). V was pared by 8 bases and J by 5 bases, with 12 bases of the junction left unmatched. CDR3 length equals 14 residues. The CDR3 DNA reads as TGTGCCAGCCACAGGGGCCCATTCTTCGACGAGCAGTACTTC. Residues: CASHRGPFFDEQYF.

The chain recombines TRBV28 with TRBJ1-4; 8 positions agree with TRBD1. The V and J ends lost 6 bases and 8 bases, in that order; junction bases with no gene match: 8. The germline gives CDR1 MDHEN, CDR2 SYDVKM. The CDR3 extends over 14 amino acids. CDR3 DNA sequence: TGTGCCAGCAGCCCTGGACAGGGCATCGAAAAACTGTTTTTT. It encodes CASSPGQGIEKLFF.

The chain combines TRBV20-1 with TRBJ2-1, with a weak D call TRBD2 (6 bases). Germline V lookup: CDR1 DFQATT, CDR2 SNEGSKA (reference sequence). The ends were cut back, 7 bases at V and 2 bases at J, with 9 bases in the middle. The CDR3 totals 12 residues. The CDR3 loop reads CSVEGAYNEQFF. The CDR3 DNA reads TGCAGTGTGGAGGGAGCCTACAATGAGCAGTTCTTC.

The chain has TRBV19 and TRBJ2-2, with D hard to call. The germline V gene encodes CDR1 LNHDA and CDR2 SQIVND (reference sequence). V lost 6 bases, J lost 0 bases, and 5 bases lay in between. The CDR3 is 13 amino acids. The CDR3 DNA follows: TGTGCCAGTAGAAGTCCGAACACCGGGGAGCTGTTTTTT. Translated, it gives CASRSPNTGELFF.

The V gene is TRBV12-3 or TRBV12-4, the J gene TRBJ1-5; 7 bases line up with TRBD1. After removal of 5 bases from V and 0 bases from J, the junction contained 7 bases not matched to a gene. CDR3 length equals 16 residues. This chain's CDR3 is CASSQRPGGSNQPQHF. The DNA of the CDR3 is TGTGCCAGCAGTCAACGGCCAGGGGGTAGCAATCAGCCCCAGCATTTT.

The V and J genes are TRBV7-8 and TRBJ2-2; 7 bases are a match to TRBD2. Germline values: CDR1 SGHVS, CDR2 FQNEAQ. This CDR3 has 18 amino acids. V gave up 3 bases and J gave up 5 bases; unmatched junction bases: 15. The chain's CDR3 is CASSFMGRGYVPTGELFF. The CDR3 DNA reads TGTGCCAGCAGCTTTATGGGGAGGGGATATGTGCCGACCGGGGAGCTGTTTTTT.

The chain employs TRBV7-9 and TRBJ2-1, with 11 bases identical to TRBD2. The CDR3 contains 17 residues. With 5 bases clipped from V and 10 bases from J, the junction kept 16 bases outside the gene matches. From germline, CDR1 is SEHNR and CDR2 FQNEAQ (reference sequence). The CDR3 DNA reads TGTGCCAGCAGCGGGGTGTCCGGGACTAGCGGACAAGGGGAGCAGTTCTTC. Its translation is CASSGVSGTSGQGEQFF.

The V gene is TRBV20-1, the J gene TRBJ2-3; 12 bases line up with TRBD2. Germline CDR1 is DFQATT and CDR2 is SNEGSKA (reference sequence). V dropped 4 bases and J dropped 3; count of bases not matched to a gene: 17. The CDR3 runs to 19 residues. CDR3 protein: CSATYLTSGSSVGTDTQYF. CDR3 bases: TGCAGTGCTACCTACTTGACTAGCGGGAGTAGTGTAGGAACAGATACGCAGTATTTT.

The chain combines TRBV12-3 or TRBV12-4 with TRBJ2-5; 9 bases are a match to TRBD1. The CDR3 loop spans 14 amino acids. V shed 6 bases and J 5 bases; nucleotides not matched to a gene: 7. The CDR3 spells CASRAWTGDETQYF. CDR3 nucleotide sequence: TGTGCCAGCAGGGCCTGGACAGGGGATGAGACCCAGTACTTC.

The J gene is TRBJ2-1, the V gene TRBV13, with D unclear. Germline assignment: CDR1 PRHDT and CDR2 FYEKMQ (reference sequence). The CDR3 covers 13 residues. The V end was cut by 4 bases, the J end by 5 bases, with 9 bases between. The CDR3 region is CASSSTLDNEQFF. Written as DNA, the CDR3 is TGTGCCAGCAGCTCCACCTTAGACAATGAGCAGTTCTTC.

This clonotype was observed a single time. The chain has TRBV5-1 and TRBJ2-1; D gene unclear. Trimming left V 2 bases short and J 8 bases short, with 5 bases between. Germline loops: CDR1 SGHRS, CDR2 YFSETQ. The CDR3 is 11 amino acids. CDR3 in DNA: TGCGCCAGCAGCTTCAATGATGAGCAGTTCTTC. Its translation is CASSFNDEQFF.

V gene TRBV24-1 combines with J gene TRBJ2-1; D ambiguous. The V end was cut by 0 bases, the J end by 0 bases, with 14 bases between. The germline V gene encodes CDR1 KGHDR and CDR2 SFDVKD. The CDR3 is 18 amino acids. The CDR3, as DNA: TGTGCCACCAGTGATTTGATTGCCAGGCCCGGCTCCTACAATGAGCAGTTCTTC. Encoded protein: CATSDLIARPGSYNEQFF.

The V call is TRBV7-9, the J call TRBJ2-1, with TRBD2 matching over 10 bases. The CDR3 has 15 amino acids. V lost 5 bases to trimming and J lost 8 bases; unmatched junction nucleotides: 9. CDR1 and CDR2 from the germline V gene are SEHNR and FQNEAQ (reference sequence). CDR3 loop: CASSPSGSFSYEQFF. The CDR3 nucleotides read TGTGCCAGCAGCCCTAGCGGGAGTTTTAGCTATGAGCAGTTCTTC.

This chain links TRBV13 with TRBJ2-4; D could derive from TRBD1 or TRBD2 (5 bases each). The CDR3 sequence is 14 residues long. CDR1 and CDR2 (germline): PRHDT, FYEKMQ (reference sequence). V shed 5 bases and J shed 3 bases, with 11 bases lying between them. CDR3 DNA sequence: TGTGCCAGCAGCATGGGGACGGACAAAAACATTCAGTACTTC. It yields the protein CASSMGTDKNIQYF.

The V call is TRBV12-3 or TRBV12-4, the J call TRBJ2-7, with D possibly called TRBD1 or TRBD2 (5 bases each). CDR3 length equals 11 residues. With 5 bases removed from V and 7 bases from J, the gap between germline ends came to 9 bases. The chain's CDR3 is CASSGGWEQYF. The CDR3 nucleotides are TGTGCCAGCAGTGGGGGTTGGGAGCAGTACTTC.

The chain couples TRBV5-1 to TRBJ2-5; D not certain. Trimming left V 5 bases short and J 5 bases short, with 19 bases between. Germline V CDR1 and CDR2: SGHRS, YFSETQ. There are 15 residues in the CDR3. The CDR3 region has the DNA TGCGCCAGCAGTTTTAACGACCTCGAGGAGGAGACCCAGTACTTC. Protein product: CASSFNDLEEETQYF.

The chain links TRBV29-1 to TRBJ2-2; 9 bases are shared with TRBD2. The CDR3 runs 15 residues. Looked up from germline, CDR1 is SQVTM and CDR2 is ANQGSEA. The V segment lost 4 bases and the J segment 5 bases; nucleotides outside the gene matches: 8. CDR3 DNA: TGCAGCGTTGCTCGACTAGCGGAACCAACCGGGGAGCTGTTTTTT. Amino acids: CSVARLAEPTGELFF.

This clonotype occurred once. The chain uses TRBV28 and TRBJ2-5; tentatively, D is TRBD2 (6 bases). V lost 3 bases and J 6 bases, leaving 17 bases between the germline ends. In germline, CDR1 is MDHEN, CDR2 SYDVKM. CDR3 length equals 15 residues. For the CDR3, the DNA is TGTGCCAGCAGTTTTCTTATGGAGGGGCCTCAGACCCAGTACTTC. Protein product: CASSFLMEGPQTQYF.

The chain has TRBV4-1 and TRBJ2-2; 8 nucleotides agree with TRBD2. CDR1 is MGHRA and CDR2 is YSYEKL in the germline V gene. The CDR3 is 16 residues long. Losses at the gene ends were 4 bases for V and 4 bases for J; bases not matched to a gene: 8. The CDR3 bases are TGCGCCAGCAGCCGGATAGCGGGAATGGGCACCGGGGAGCTGTTTTTT. Translating it yields CASSRIAGMGTGELFF.

A single count supports this clonotype. The chain employs TRBV9 and TRBJ2-7; the D gene could be TRBD1 or TRBD2 (5 bases each). The length of the CDR3 is 14 residues. The V and J ends lost 3 bases and 1 base respectively, with 11 bases between them. Per germline, CDR1 SGDLS and CDR2 YYNGEE. CDR3 bases: TGTGCCAGCAGCGGGAGCTGGGGGTCCTACGAGCAGTACTTC. This encodes CASSGSWGSYEQYF.

The chain recombines TRBV27 with TRBJ2-1; 12 positions match TRBD2. CDR3 size: 17 residues. CDR1 is MNHEY and CDR2 is SMNVEV in the germline V gene (reference sequence). After removal of 5 bases from V and 4 bases from J, the junction contained 9 bases not matched to a gene. The DNA for the CDR3 is TGTGCCAGCAGTATCCTAGGGACTAGCGGGCCATACAATGAGCAGTTCTTC. The encoded protein is CASSILGTSGPYNEQFF.

The chain couples TRBV27 to TRBJ2-1; 7 nucleotides agree with TRBD1. The ends lost 3 bases at V and 4 bases at J; junction bases unmatched: 3. CDR1 MNHEY and CDR2 SMNVEV come from the germline V gene (reference sequence). The CDR3 totals 14 residues. This CDR3 reads CASSFGTDYNEQFF. As DNA, the CDR3 is TGTGCCAGCAGTTTTGGGACAGATTACAATGAGCAGTTCTTC.

The chain joins TRBV27 to TRBJ2-1, with D perhaps assigned TRBD1 or TRBD2 (5 bases each). This CDR3 is built from 16 residues. Trimming took off 0 bases at V and 6 bases at J, with 15 bases between the two ends. The germline gives CDR1 MNHEY, CDR2 SMNVEV (reference sequence). CDR3 loop: CASSLSIGTPINEQFF. The CDR3 DNA sequence: TGTGCCAGCAGTTTATCGATCGGGACGCCTATCAATGAGCAGTTCTTC.

This clonotype was recorded only once. The V and J genes are TRBV4-1 and TRBJ1-1; D is unresolved. Germline V gene lookup returns CDR1 MGHRA and CDR2 YSYEKL. The germline V and J ends were trimmed by 5 bases and 4 bases, with 11 bases remaining between them. The length of the CDR3 is 13 residues. CDR3 loop: CASSVQESTEAFF. DNA of the CDR3: TGCGCCAGCAGCGTTCAGGAGAGCACTGAAGCTTTCTTT.

The rearrangement joins TRBV20-1 to TRBJ1-6; 9 nucleotides align to TRBD1. Trimming at V came to 0 bases and at J to 6 bases, leaving 9 bases not matched to a gene. This CDR3 comprises 17 residues. Germline CDR1 and CDR2: DFQATT and SNEGSKA (reference sequence). The CDR3 coding sequence is TGCAGTGCTAGAGATCTGGGACAGGGTCCGCTTAATTCACCCCTCCACTTT. Translation gives CSARDLGQGPLNSPLHF.